This T cell receptor beta chain derives from a study of T-cell reconstitution after alpha-beta-depleted transplantation in children (TCRdb year 2016). Notes on the research overall: Using TCR repertoire profiling, the study followed T-cell immune reconstitution in a quantitative way in children after TCRalphabeta/CD19-depleted allogeneic hematopoietic cell transplantation. The research as a whole found: The apparently early alphabetaT-cell count recovery about two months after transplant was reportedly dependent on only several hundred rapidly expanded clones derived from non-depleted graft cells. Over subsequent months, a decline in hyperexpanded clone frequencies was noted, and after one year, T-cell counts and TCRbeta diversity were mostly ascribed to newly produced T cells. In some patients, the high TCRbeta diversity seen at day 60 was put down to recipient T cells and intrathymic progenitors that had survived conditioning.

The treatment or condition label for this specimen denotes: allogeneic hematopoietic cell transplantation with graft depleted of TCRalphabeta T cells and CD19 B cells. The transplant recipients were children given TCRalphabeta/CD19-depleted allogeneic hematopoietic cell grafts. Library construction relied on PCR. For sequencing, an Illumina HiSeq 2500 was employed. TCR library preparation used molecular barcoding, with unique molecular identifiers applied to normalize quantification of the TCRbeta repertoire. TCRdb trimmed public reads at Q25 via fastp, called clones via MiXCR and kept in-frame beta chains. Identical CDR3 protein sequences are pooled into one entry, listed with their most common genes and DNA. This sample has about 600,000 distinct CDR3 sequences in its table, and over 10% of those were observed once. The ten largest clones represent 2% to 2.5% of the sample. Taken from cysteine to phenylalanine, the CDR3 has 13 residues. This entry keeps only the CDR3 DNA: 39 bases, framed from base 1. For this chain, trimming is 6 bases at the V end and 9 bases at the J end, and the number of junction bases without a gene match is 7. Via the germline V gene, CDR1 is SGHVS and CDR2 FQNEAQ.

With respect to this clonotype: No antigen is known for it. Base quality data are lacking; no much larger clone is found one base away.

The chain couples TRBV7-8 to TRBJ2-7; 11 bases in the junction line up with TRBD1. The specimen comprised PBMCs, mostly from graft donor cells, sampled 360 days after TCRalphabeta/CD19-depleted stem cell transplant. The receptor comes from a male patient between 10 and 17 years old who had a stem cell transplant for acute myeloid leukemia, so the T cells may come from the graft donor. The nucleotide sequence is TGTGCCAGCAGTCCGGGACAGGGGGTACGGCAGTACTTC. It translates as CASSPGQGVRQYF.